This is a list of T cell receptor beta chains from one sample in a study of post-analysis software for immune sequencing data. TCRdb used MiXCR to reprocess the PCR reads, holding one entry per CDR3 protein. The sample has approximately 730,000 distinct CDR3 sequences, about 27% seen once. Source material: blood. Source of these receptors: a girl aged 5 to 17 with multiple sclerosis. Both conserved end residues are part of each CDR3. Fields, in order: D gene, V gene, clone size, J gene, CDR3 protein, CDR3 DNA. D genes are given only for firm matches. Expanded clones get a size class; other rows say once, few or many, or leave the size out.

d_call: TRBD1; v_call: TRBV29-1; clone_size: -; j_call: TRBJ1-4; cdr3_aa: CSVGGQGKSEKLFF; cdr3_nt: TGCAGCGTTGGCGGACAGGGGAAAAGTGAAAAACTGTTTTTT
d_call: -; v_call: TRBV20-1; clone_size: once; j_call: TRBJ2-5; cdr3_aa: CSGPDGGTIQETQYF; cdr3_nt: TGCAGTGGGCCGGATGGCGGGACCATCCAAGAGACCCAGTACTTC
d_call: -; v_call: TRBV28; clone_size: few; j_call: TRBJ2-1; cdr3_aa: CASSLSGVSNNEQFF; cdr3_nt: TGTGCCAGCAGTTTATCCGGGGTATCAAACAATGAGCAGTTCTTC
d_call: -; v_call: TRBV20-1; clone_size: -; j_call: TRBJ2-7; cdr3_aa: CSATSGVYEQYF; cdr3_nt: TGCAGTGCTACTTCGGGGGTCTACGAGCAGTACTTC
d_call: -; v_call: TRBV7-3; clone_size: -; j_call: TRBJ1-2; cdr3_aa: CASSFGTPGYGYTF; cdr3_nt: TGTGCCAGCAGCTTCGGGACCCCGGGCTATGGCTACACCTTC
d_call: -; v_call: TRBV9; clone_size: -; j_call: TRBJ2-1; cdr3_aa: CASSLGRGLNEQFF; cdr3_nt: TGTGCCAGCAGCTTGGGACGGGGGCTGAATGAGCAGTTCTTC
d_call: -; v_call: TRBV27; clone_size: -; j_call: TRBJ2-1; cdr3_aa: CASSLGPPSYNEQFF; cdr3_nt: TGTGCCAGCAGTTTAGGGCCCCCCTCCTACAATGAGCAGTTCTTC
d_call: -; v_call: TRBV2; clone_size: -; j_call: TRBJ1-4; cdr3_aa: CASSYQEKLFF; cdr3_nt: TGTGCCAGCAGTTACCAAGAAAAACTGTTTTTT
d_call: TRBD2; v_call: TRBV27; clone_size: -; j_call: TRBJ2-1; cdr3_aa: CASSPRLAGDEQFF; cdr3_nt: TGTGCCAGCAGTCCACGACTAGCGGGGGATGAGCAGTTCTTC
d_call: -; v_call: TRBV20-1; clone_size: -; j_call: TRBJ1-1; cdr3_aa: CSERGDTEAFF; cdr3_nt: TGCAGCGAGAGAGGGGACACTGAAGCTTTCTTT
d_call: -; v_call: TRBV29-1; clone_size: few; j_call: TRBJ2-1; cdr3_aa: CSVRPQGNNEQFF; cdr3_nt: TGCAGCGTGCGTCCGCAGGGGAACAATGAGCAGTTCTTC
d_call: -; v_call: TRBV12-3/TRBV12-4; clone_size: few; j_call: TRBJ1-1; cdr3_aa: CASSLGRSPTNTEAFF; cdr3_nt: TGTGCCAGCAGCTTGGGGCGGTCGCCAACTAACACTGAAGCTTTCTTT
d_call: -; v_call: TRBV6-1; clone_size: few; j_call: TRBJ2-5; cdr3_aa: CASSEVRVETQYF; cdr3_nt: TGTGCCAGCAGTGAAGTCAGGGTGGAGACCCAGTACTTC
d_call: TRBD2; v_call: TRBV6-1; clone_size: few; j_call: TRBJ2-1; cdr3_aa: CASSEGTSGGGEQFF; cdr3_nt: TGTGCCAGCAGTGAAGGTACTAGCGGGGGAGGAGAGCAGTTCTTC
d_call: TRBD2; v_call: TRBV28; clone_size: -; j_call: TRBJ2-7; cdr3_aa: CASSFTSGRLLAEQYF; cdr3_nt: TGTGCCAGCAGTTTTACTAGCGGGAGGTTACTTGCCGAGCAGTACTTC
d_call: -; v_call: TRBV20-1; clone_size: -; j_call: TRBJ1-2; cdr3_aa: CSVRYGYTF; cdr3_nt: TGCAGTGTGCGTTATGGCTACACCTTC
d_call: -; v_call: TRBV29-1; clone_size: many; j_call: TRBJ2-1; cdr3_aa: CSVEDLDGSYNEQFF; cdr3_nt: TGCAGCGTTGAAGATCTGGACGGCTCCTACAATGAGCAGTTCTTC
d_call: -; v_call: TRBV29-1; clone_size: -; j_call: TRBJ1-2; cdr3_aa: CSVEWGPYGYTF; cdr3_nt: TGCAGCGTCGAATGGGGACCCTATGGCTACACCTTC
d_call: -; v_call: TRBV4-3; clone_size: few; j_call: TRBJ2-7; cdr3_aa: CASSQEQHYEQYF; cdr3_nt: TGCGCCAGCAGCCAAGAGCAACATTACGAGCAGTACTTC
d_call: -; v_call: TRBV20-1; clone_size: -; j_call: TRBJ2-7; cdr3_aa: CSATRAGEQYF; cdr3_nt: TGCAGTGCTACCCGGGCGGGCGAGCAGTACTTC
d_call: -; v_call: TRBV29-1; clone_size: many; j_call: TRBJ1-6; cdr3_aa: CSVRQGGNSPLHF; cdr3_nt: TGCAGCGTCAGGCAGGGAGGGAATTCACCCCTCCACTTT
d_call: -; v_call: TRBV21-1; clone_size: few; j_call: TRBJ2-7; cdr3_aa: CASSKARLSRHEQYF; cdr3_nt: TGTGCCAGCAGCAAAGCGCGGCTATCGAGACACGAGCAGTACTTC
d_call: -; v_call: TRBV7-7; clone_size: -; j_call: TRBJ2-5; cdr3_aa: CASNSSGRQETQYF; cdr3_nt: TGTGCCAGCAACTCGTCCGGGAGACAAGAGACCCAGTACTTC
d_call: -; v_call: TRBV10-3; clone_size: -; j_call: TRBJ1-1; cdr3_aa: CAITGQYTEAFF; cdr3_nt: TGTGCCATCACTGGACAGTACACTGAAGCTTTCTTT
d_call: -; v_call: TRBV15; clone_size: -; j_call: TRBJ1-2; cdr3_aa: CATSRDHQDPYGYTF; cdr3_nt: TGTGCCACCAGCAGAGATCATCAGGACCCCTATGGCTACACCTTC
d_call: -; v_call: TRBV18; clone_size: -; j_call: TRBJ2-5; cdr3_aa: CASSPSQGTETQYF; cdr3_nt: TGTGCCAGCTCACCGTCGCAGGGGACGGAGACCCAGTACTTC
d_call: TRBD2; v_call: TRBV7-2; clone_size: few; j_call: TRBJ2-5; cdr3_aa: CASSPEVAGGPGEETQYF; cdr3_nt: TGTGCCAGCAGCCCGGAGGTAGCGGGGGGCCCCGGGGAAGAGACCCAGTACTTC
d_call: -; v_call: TRBV6-6; clone_size: few; j_call: TRBJ1-1; cdr3_aa: CATLRNTEAFF; cdr3_nt: TGTGCCACCCTAAGGAACACTGAAGCTTTCTTT
d_call: -; v_call: TRBV5-1; clone_size: few; j_call: TRBJ2-3; cdr3_aa: CASSLLGRSTDTQYF; cdr3_nt: TGCGCCAGCAGCCTACTGGGGAGAAGCACAGATACGCAGTATTTT
d_call: TRBD1; v_call: TRBV20-1; clone_size: -; j_call: TRBJ1-2; cdr3_aa: CSAAPDRDYGYTF; cdr3_nt: TGCAGTGCCGCGCCTGACAGGGACTATGGCTACACCTTC
d_call: -; v_call: TRBV20-1; clone_size: few; j_call: TRBJ1-5; cdr3_aa: CSASRRQQPQHF; cdr3_nt: TGCAGTGCTAGTCGTCGCCAACAGCCCCAGCATTTT
d_call: -; v_call: TRBV7-2; clone_size: -; j_call: TRBJ2-2; cdr3_aa: CASSLISGSGGELFF; cdr3_nt: TGTGCCAGCAGCTTAATTTCGGGGTCCGGCGGGGAGCTGTTTTTT
d_call: -; v_call: TRBV2; clone_size: few; j_call: TRBJ2-7; cdr3_aa: CASSELAGFAYEQYF; cdr3_nt: TGTGCCAGCAGTGAACTGGCGGGATTTGCCTACGAGCAGTACTTC
d_call: -; v_call: TRBV7-9; clone_size: -; j_call: TRBJ2-7; cdr3_aa: CASSSRRFYEQYF; cdr3_nt: TGTGCCAGCAGCTCTAGAAGATTCTACGAGCAGTACTTC
d_call: -; v_call: TRBV4-3; clone_size: few; j_call: TRBJ2-6; cdr3_aa: CACSQDRARSGANVLTF; cdr3_nt: TGCGCCTGCAGCCAAGATCGAGCCCGCTCTGGGGCCAACGTCCTGACTTTC
d_call: -; v_call: TRBV20-1; clone_size: few; j_call: TRBJ2-7; cdr3_aa: CSARQDYGQYF; cdr3_nt: TGCAGTGCTAGACAGGACTACGGGCAGTACTTC
d_call: TRBD2; v_call: TRBV20-1; clone_size: -; j_call: TRBJ2-1; cdr3_aa: CSAHLAGKPYNEQFF; cdr3_nt: TGCAGTGCTCATCTAGCGGGGAAACCCTACAATGAGCAGTTCTTC
d_call: TRBD1; v_call: TRBV20-1; clone_size: few; j_call: TRBJ2-7; cdr3_aa: CSASRTGLGDEQYF; cdr3_nt: TGCAGTGCTAGTCGGACAGGGCTTGGGGACGAGCAGTACTTC
d_call: TRBD2; v_call: TRBV24-1; clone_size: few; j_call: TRBJ2-5; cdr3_aa: CATSDPSYGGRETQYF; cdr3_nt: TGTGCCACCAGTGATCCCTCCTATGGCGGGAGAGAGACCCAGTACTTC
d_call: -; v_call: TRBV6-2/TRBV6-3; clone_size: -; j_call: TRBJ2-7; cdr3_aa: CASSYGLGQYF; cdr3_nt: TGTGCCAGCAGTTACGGCCTTGGGCAGTACTTC
d_call: -; v_call: TRBV7-2; clone_size: -; j_call: TRBJ2-3; cdr3_aa: CASRAGITQYF; cdr3_nt: TGTGCCAGCAGGGCCGGGATTACGCAGTATTTT
d_call: -; v_call: TRBV5-1; clone_size: few; j_call: TRBJ2-5; cdr3_aa: CASSFLEGAETQYF; cdr3_nt: TGCGCCAGCAGCTTTTTGGAGGGGGCAGAGACCCAGTACTTC
d_call: -; v_call: TRBV29-1; clone_size: few; j_call: TRBJ2-1; cdr3_aa: CSVEGRPLSSKSSSYNEQFF; cdr3_nt: TGCAGCGTTGAAGGGCGACCTTTGTCCTCAAAAAGTAGCTCCTACAATGAGCAGTTCTTC
d_call: TRBD2; v_call: TRBV12-3/TRBV12-4; clone_size: few; j_call: TRBJ2-3; cdr3_aa: CASRNSGMGTDAQYF; cdr3_nt: TGTGCCAGCAGGAATAGCGGGATGGGTACAGATGCGCAGTATTTT
d_call: -; v_call: TRBV24-1; clone_size: few; j_call: TRBJ2-1; cdr3_aa: CATSDRNSYIEQFF; cdr3_nt: TGTGCCACCAGTGACAGGAACTCCTACATTGAGCAGTTCTTC
d_call: -; v_call: TRBV24-1; clone_size: -; j_call: TRBJ1-4; cdr3_aa: CATAGADIGGKLFF; cdr3_nt: TGTGCCACCGCCGGAGCTGATATAGGGGGAAAACTGTTTTTT
d_call: -; v_call: TRBV3-1; clone_size: -; j_call: TRBJ2-1; cdr3_aa: CASQVDHEQFF; cdr3_nt: TGTGCCAGCCAGGTCGATCATGAGCAGTTCTTC
d_call: -; v_call: TRBV6-1; clone_size: -; j_call: TRBJ2-5; cdr3_aa: CASSEGSGTLETQYF; cdr3_nt: TGTGCCAGCAGTGAAGGGTCCGGGACTCTGGAGACCCAGTACTTC
d_call: TRBD2; v_call: TRBV20-1; clone_size: -; j_call: TRBJ2-1; cdr3_aa: CSALAGVGEFF; cdr3_nt: TGCAGTGCCCTAGCGGGCGTAGGGGAGTTCTTC
d_call: -; v_call: TRBV12-3/TRBV12-4; clone_size: -; j_call: TRBJ1-5; cdr3_aa: CASSLWSGGGQPQHF; cdr3_nt: TGTGCCAGCAGTTTGTGGTCCGGAGGCGGTCAGCCCCAGCATTTT
d_call: -; v_call: TRBV27; clone_size: -; j_call: TRBJ2-2; cdr3_aa: CASSLSRGIGELFF; cdr3_nt: TGTGCCAGCAGTTTATCCCGCGGAATCGGGGAGCTGTTTTTT
d_call: TRBD1; v_call: TRBV15; clone_size: -; j_call: TRBJ2-3; cdr3_aa: CATSRVTGGTDTQYF; cdr3_nt: TGTGCCACCAGCAGAGTTACAGGGGGTACAGATACGCAGTATTTT
d_call: -; v_call: TRBV29-1; clone_size: few; j_call: TRBJ1-1; cdr3_aa: CSVEGVGEGTVNTEAFF; cdr3_nt: TGCAGCGTTGAAGGGGTGGGGGAGGGGACGGTGAACACTGAAGCTTTCTTT
d_call: -; v_call: TRBV2; clone_size: once; j_call: TRBJ1-1; cdr3_aa: CASSPEVNTEAFF; cdr3_nt: TGTGCCAGCAGCCCCGAAGTGAACACTGAAGCTTTCTTT
d_call: -; v_call: TRBV29-1; clone_size: few; j_call: TRBJ2-5; cdr3_aa: CSLGQGIQETQYF; cdr3_nt: TGCAGCTTGGGGCAGGGGATCCAAGAGACCCAGTACTTC
d_call: -; v_call: TRBV6-5; clone_size: many; j_call: TRBJ1-2; cdr3_aa: CASSYSQSLEVGYTF; cdr3_nt: TGTGCCAGCAGTTACTCGCAGTCCTTAGAGGTTGGCTACACCTTC
d_call: TRBD1; v_call: TRBV29-1; clone_size: -; j_call: TRBJ1-1; cdr3_aa: CSVCYMPAGGLEAFF; cdr3_nt: TGCAGCGTTTGCTACATGCCGGCAGGGGGGCTAGAAGCTTTCTTT
d_call: -; v_call: TRBV7-2; clone_size: -; j_call: TRBJ1-4; cdr3_aa: CASSRMVGDDEKRFF; cdr3_nt: TGTGCCAGCAGCCGGATGGTAGGGGATGATGAAAAACGGTTTTTT
d_call: -; v_call: TRBV29-1; clone_size: -; j_call: TRBJ2-1; cdr3_aa: CSVPFQGKKNNEQFF; cdr3_nt: TGCAGCGTCCCGTTCCAGGGAAAAAAAAACAATGAGCAGTTCTTC
d_call: -; v_call: TRBV29-1; clone_size: -; j_call: TRBJ2-3; cdr3_aa: CSVEERLGPSTDTQYF; cdr3_nt: TGCAGCGTTGAAGAAAGACTAGGACCTAGCACAGATACGCAGTATTTT